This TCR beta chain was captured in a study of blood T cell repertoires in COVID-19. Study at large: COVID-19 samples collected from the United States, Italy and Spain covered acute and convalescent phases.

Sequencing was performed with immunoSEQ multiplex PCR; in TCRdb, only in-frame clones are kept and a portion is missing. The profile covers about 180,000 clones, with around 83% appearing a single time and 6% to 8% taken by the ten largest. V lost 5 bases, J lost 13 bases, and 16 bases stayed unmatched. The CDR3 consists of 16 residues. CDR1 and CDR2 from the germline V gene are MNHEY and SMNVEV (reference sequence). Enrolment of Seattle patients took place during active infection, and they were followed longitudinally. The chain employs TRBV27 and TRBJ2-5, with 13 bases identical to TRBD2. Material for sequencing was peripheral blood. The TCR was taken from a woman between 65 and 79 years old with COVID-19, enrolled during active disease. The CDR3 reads CASSPRTSGSPSTGYF. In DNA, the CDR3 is TGTGCCAGCAGTCCCCGGACTAGCGGGAGCCCCTCGACCGGGTACTTC.